This TCR beta chain appears in the sequencing data of a study of OX40 agonist ivuxolimab in advanced cancers. Regarding the research as a whole: Ivuxolimab was a fully human IgG2 agonistic monoclonal antibody targeting the costimulatory receptor OX40 (CD134). Intravenous ivuxolimab was administered to patients every 2 weeks at six dose levels: 0.01, 0.1, 0.3, 1.5, 3 and 10 mg/kg. Peripheral TCRbeta sequencing aimed to test whether ivuxolimab altered TCR sequence diversity and caused clonal T-cell expansion. The paper covers the monotherapy dose-escalation part of the phase I ivuxolimab trial, which included N = 52 patients. Three dose-escalation patients achieved partial responses, one with hepatocellular carcinoma and two with cutaneous melanoma. Of the approximately 54 dose-escalation patients, hepatocellular carcinoma was present in 19, melanoma in roughly 15, renal cell carcinoma in 9 and head and neck cancer in 9. In the dose-escalation cohort, 70% to 90% of patients were male, and the mean age was around 60 years with a range of roughly 20 to 80. Prior anti-PD-1, anti-PD-L1 or anti-CTLA-4 therapy was permitted, and checkpoint inhibitors had been received by roughly two fifths of dose-escalation patients. Overall results and qualifications from the work: At doses from 0.1 to 3.0 mg/kg, clonal expansion was seen in both CD4+ and CD8+ blood T cells between baseline and week 6. The antigen specificity of the peripheral T cells that underwent clonal expansion was not determined. Low levels of normalized T-cell clonal expansion were also seen in some patients who did not respond. In the 0.1-3.0 mg/kg groups, partial responders were among the patients with the lowest normalized peripheral clonal expansion, particularly in CD8+ T cells. After ivuxolimab, more expanded clones were found on average in CD8+ T cells than in CD4+ T cells.

The trial excluded patients who had a history of autoimmune disease or who were on systemic immunosuppression. Peripheral blood for TCR sequencing was drawn from every dose cohort at baseline, at cycle 4 day 1 and at cycle 7 day 1. The samples were drawn from a first-in-human, open-label, multicenter phase I dose-escalation trial of ivuxolimab. Adults with locally advanced or metastatic melanoma, renal cell, hepatocellular, or head and neck squamous cell carcinoma were enrolled in the trial. Before TCR sequencing, CD4+ T cells and CD8+ T cells were sorted from peripheral blood as separate populations. Concerning this clone: The antigen this receptor binds is unknown. Base qualities are not at hand, and no much larger clone is one base apart.

Genomic DNA was isolated from the sorted cells so that the TCRbeta CDR3 region could be sequenced. The immunoSEQ Assay was used for sequencing of TCRbeta CDR3 regions. Entries here come from immuneACCESS through TCRdb and include only in-frame sequences with V and J called. Some clones fail to appear in such tables; in the studies checked, an unresolved V gene covers under half of the shortfall, and the cause of the remainder is unknown. Across this sample there are 55,000 to 60,000 clones, with 88% seen only once. Of the sample, roughly 3% falls within the top ten clones. The specimen was CD4+ or CD8+ T cells sorted from blood, collected in a trial of the OX40 agonist ivuxolimab. The sequence was obtained from an adult with an advanced solid tumor such as melanoma, head and neck, liver or kidney cancer.

The CDR3 loop reads CASSLDRLEQFF. The DNA is TGCGCCAGCAGCTTGGACAGGCTTGAGCAGTTCTTC. The chain links TRBV5-1 with TRBJ2-1; TRBD1 is a weak D gene call, 5 bases matching. The germline ends are 7 bases apart after V is trimmed by 0 bases and J by 9 bases. Via the germline V gene, CDR1 is SGHRS and CDR2 YFSETQ. The CDR3, from cysteine to phenylalanine, totals 12 residues. The DNA shown is the 36-base CDR3, in frame from base 1.